The 13 T cell receptor beta chains given below trace back to one sample, sequenced in a study of graft-versus-host responses after intestinal transplantation. Data came from immunoSEQ multiplex PCR; TCRdb stores just in-frame clones and leaves some out. The sample has about 47,000 clones, approximately 92% seen once; the top ten hold around 6.1%. The sample in question was PBMCs, obtained about 800 days after a first intestinal transplant, on the day of a second. The receptors derive from a human patient who received an intestinal transplant, so some T cells may come from the graft donor.

This clone was seen a few times. The rearrangement links TRBV7-8 to TRBJ2-3; D could derive from TRBD1 or TRBD2 (5 bases each). The CDR3 totals 15 residues. Trimming cost V 5 bases and J 5 bases, with 17 bases left between them. The germline V gene encodes CDR1 SGHVS and CDR2 FQNEAQ. CDR3 sequence: CASSTPGPVEDTQYF. CDR3 nucleotide sequence: TGTGCCAGCAGCACACCGGGACCAGTGGAAGATACGCAGTATTTT.

The chain joins TRBV5-1 to TRBJ2-7; D perhaps matches TRBD2 (7 bases). The CDR3 covers 15 residues. Trimming left V 4 bases short and J 4 bases short, with 18 bases between. Germline V lookup: CDR1 SGHRS, CDR2 YFSETQ. The CDR3 bases are TGCGCCAGCAGCCACCTGGGGGGGCCCTCGTACGAGCAGTACTTC. As protein: CASSHLGGPSYEQYF.

The genes are TRBV13 and TRBJ2-5; 9 nucleotides match TRBD1. Germline loops: CDR1 PRHDT, CDR2 FYEKMQ (reference sequence). Trimming cost V 0 bases and J 6 bases; bases outside gene matches: 5. The CDR3 consists of 15 residues. DNA for the CDR3: TGTGCCAGCAGCTTAGGGGACAGGGGATCTAAGACCCAGTACTTC. As protein: CASSLGDRGSKTQYF.

This sequence joins TRBV9 and TRBJ1-2, with D unclear. V shed 3 bases and J shed 4 bases, with 7 bases lying between them. The CDR3 is 12 residues long. Germline V lookup: CDR1 SGDLS, CDR2 YYNGEE. The CDR3 here is CASSGLSYGYTF. CDR3 nucleotides: TGTGCCAGCAGCGGACTTTCCTATGGCTACACCTTC. Complete variable domain (other parts from reference TRBV9 and TRBJ1-2): DSGVTQTPKHLITATGQRVTLRCSPRSGDLSVYWYQQSLDQGLQFLIQYYNGEERAKGNILERFSAQQFPDLHSELNLSSLELGDSALYFCASSGLSYGYTFGSGTRLTVV.

The rearrangement joins TRBV4-2 to TRBJ2-7, with TRBD2 matching 8 bases. The V gene end was trimmed by 0 bases and the J gene end by 5 bases; junction bases not matched to a gene: 9. The CDR3 runs to 16 residues. Germline V gene sequence: CDR1 LGHNA, CDR2 YNFKEQ. CDR3 sequence: CASSQEASGSPHEQYF. DNA of the CDR3: TGTGCCAGCAGCCAAGAGGCCAGCGGGAGTCCCCACGAGCAGTACTTC.

The CDR3 reads CASSEGQNQPQHF. In nucleotides, the CDR3 is TGTGCCAGCAGTGAAGGACAAAATCAGCCCCAGCATTTT. This chain connects TRBV6-1 to TRBJ1-5; D unclear. CDR1 MNHNS and CDR2 SASEGT come from the germline V gene. Trimming removed 1 base from V and 4 bases from J, with 5 bases in between. The CDR3 length is 13 residues.

The chain is built from TRBV28 and TRBJ1-5; D unresolved. This CDR3 has 12 residues. Germline CDR1 and CDR2: MDHEN and SYDVKM. The V end was cut by 6 bases, the J end by 6 bases, with 9 bases between. This CDR3 reads CASRELGQPQHF. The CDR3 DNA reads TGTGCCAGCAGGGAGCTGGGTCAGCCCCAGCATTTT.

The chain joins TRBV5-1 to TRBJ1-1, with D possibly matching TRBD1 (5 bases). V was trimmed by 4 bases and J by 3 bases, leaving 10 bases between them. There are 13 residues in the CDR3. CDR1 and CDR2 (germline): SGHRS, YFSETQ. The CDR3 DNA reads as TGCGCCAGCAGCACGCAAGGGGACACTGAAGCTTTCTTT. Translated: CASSTQGDTEAFF. The variable domain in full, with the rest retrieved from reference TRBV5-1 and TRBJ1-1, is KAGVTQTPRYLIKTRGQQVTLSCSPISGHRSVSWYQQTPGQGLQFLFEYFSETQRNKGNFPGRFSGRQFSNSRSEMNVSTLELGDSALYLCASSTQGDTEAFFGQGTRLTVV.

V and J are TRBV7-9 and TRBJ2-7, with D tentatively TRBD1 or TRBD2 (5 bases each). CDR1 and CDR2 (germline): SEHNR, FQNEAQ (reference sequence). Trimming shortened V by 5 bases and J by 3 bases, and 14 bases separated the two germline ends. The CDR3 sequence is 14 residues long. This CDR3 is CASSTRDGSYEQYF. CDR3 DNA sequence: TGTGCCAGCAGCACCAGGGACGGAAGCTACGAGCAGTACTTC.

The chain joins TRBV7-9 to TRBJ2-7; 7 bases align to TRBD2. The CDR3 has 16 amino acids. The V and J ends lost 5 bases and 2 bases, in that order; junction bases with no gene match: 12. In germline, CDR1 is SEHNR, CDR2 FQNEAQ (reference sequence). In DNA form, the CDR3 reads TGTGCCAGCAGCCCCCGAGGGGAGGGGCGCCCCTACGAGCAGTACTTC. Amino acids: CASSPRGEGRPYEQYF. The full variable domain, its missing parts supplied by reference TRBV7-9 and TRBJ2-7, is DTGVSQNPRHKITKRGQNVTFRCDPISEHNRLYWYRQTLGQGPEFLTYFQNEAQLEKSRLLSDRFSAERPKGSFSTLEIQRTEQGDSAMYLCASSPRGEGRPYEQYFGPGTRLTVT.

The CDR3 sequence is CATVERQGYEQFF. The CDR3 DNA is TGTGCCACCGTAGAAAGACAGGGTTATGAGCAGTTCTTC. The chain is built from TRBV10-3 and TRBJ2-1; 7 nucleotides line up with TRBD1. Germline CDR1 reads ENHRY; CDR2 reads SYGVKD. V trimming: 10 bases; J trimming: 8 bases; junction bases outside the gene matches: 11. The CDR3 length is 13 residues.

This rearrangement joins TRBV19 to TRBJ2-7; D is uncertain. V gave up 4 bases and J gave up 2 bases, with 15 bases separating them. Germline assignment: CDR1 LNHDA and CDR2 SQIVND (reference sequence). The CDR3 loop spans 15 amino acids. For the CDR3, the DNA is TGTGCCAGTAGTACCATGACCGACGTACCCTACGAGCAGTACTTC. It is translated as CASSTMTDVPYEQYF.

This chain uses TRBV29-1 with TRBJ2-1, with 11 bases lining up with TRBD1. This CDR3 is 13 amino acids long. Germline loops: CDR1 SQVTM, CDR2 ANQGSEA. The ends lost 4 bases at V and 10 bases at J; junction bases unmatched: 6. CDR3: CSVAGTGGSEQFF. Here the CDR3 DNA reads TGCAGCGTTGCCGGGACAGGGGGTTCGGAGCAGTTCTTC.